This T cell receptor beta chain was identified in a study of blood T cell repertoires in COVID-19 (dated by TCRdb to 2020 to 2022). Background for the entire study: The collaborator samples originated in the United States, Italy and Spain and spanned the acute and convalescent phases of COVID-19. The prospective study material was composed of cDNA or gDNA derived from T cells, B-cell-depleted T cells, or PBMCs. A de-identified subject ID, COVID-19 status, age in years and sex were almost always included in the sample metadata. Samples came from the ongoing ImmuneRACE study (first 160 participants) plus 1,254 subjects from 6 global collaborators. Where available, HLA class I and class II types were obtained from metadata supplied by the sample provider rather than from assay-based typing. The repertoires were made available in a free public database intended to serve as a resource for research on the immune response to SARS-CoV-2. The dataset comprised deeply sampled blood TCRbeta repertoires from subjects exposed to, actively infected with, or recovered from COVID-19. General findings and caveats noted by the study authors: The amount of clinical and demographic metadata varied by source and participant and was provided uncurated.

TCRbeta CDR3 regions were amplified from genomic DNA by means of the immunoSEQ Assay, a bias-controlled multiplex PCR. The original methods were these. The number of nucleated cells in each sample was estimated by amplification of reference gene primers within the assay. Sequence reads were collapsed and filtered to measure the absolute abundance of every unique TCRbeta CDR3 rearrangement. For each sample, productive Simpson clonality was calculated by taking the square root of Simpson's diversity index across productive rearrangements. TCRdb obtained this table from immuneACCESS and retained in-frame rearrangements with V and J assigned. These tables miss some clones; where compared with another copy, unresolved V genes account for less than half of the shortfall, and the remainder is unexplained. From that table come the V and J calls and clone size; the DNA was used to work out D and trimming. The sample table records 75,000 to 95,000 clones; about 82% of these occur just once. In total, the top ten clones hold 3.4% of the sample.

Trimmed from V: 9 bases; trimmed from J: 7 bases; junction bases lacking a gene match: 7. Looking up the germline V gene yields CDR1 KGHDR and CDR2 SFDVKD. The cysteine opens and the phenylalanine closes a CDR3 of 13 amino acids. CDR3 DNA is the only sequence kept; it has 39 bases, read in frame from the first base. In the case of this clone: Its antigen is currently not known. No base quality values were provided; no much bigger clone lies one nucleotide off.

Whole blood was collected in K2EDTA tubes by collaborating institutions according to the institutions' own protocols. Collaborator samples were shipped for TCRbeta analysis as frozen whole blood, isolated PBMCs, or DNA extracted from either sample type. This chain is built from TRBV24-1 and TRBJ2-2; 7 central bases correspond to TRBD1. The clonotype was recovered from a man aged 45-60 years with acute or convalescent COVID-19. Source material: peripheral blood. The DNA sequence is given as TGTGCCACCGGTACAGGGGTTGGCGGGGAGCTGTTTTTT. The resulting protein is CATGTGVGGELFF.